This T cell receptor (beta chain) derives from a study of identical twins. V lost 1 base to trimming and J lost 7 bases; unmatched junction nucleotides: 8. From germline, CDR1 is LNHNV and CDR2 YYDKDF (reference sequence). The CDR3 is 16 amino acids. This clonotype was counted many times. What it binds is unknown. Template switching supplied a universal primer site; unique molecular identifiers were carried on the cDNA. TCRdb reprocessed the 5' RACE reads with MiXCR, giving one entry per CDR3 protein. The profile shows approximately 620,000 distinct CDR3 sequences, roughly 8% of them singletons. Everyone who donated was a healthy Caucasian. Study-wide points: Insertions were reduced in abundant cord blood beta clonotypes but not in memory repertoires. Beta out-of-frame sequences showed weaker excess sharing between twins.

The sample was also linked to a second study, of yellow fever vaccine responses in identical twins.

Sequencing was carried out using PBMCs. V and J are TRBV15 and TRBJ2-1, with 9 bases lining up with TRBD2. The sequence derives from a woman aged 18 to 35 in good health. As DNA, the CDR3 is TGTGCCACCAGCAGAGGTTCGATAGCGGGAGCGAATGAGCAGTTCTTC. This codes for CATSRGSIAGANEQFF.